Presented here are 28 T cell receptor beta chains from one specimen sequenced in a study of Ad26.COV2.S vaccination and SARS-CoV-2 variants. Stated treatment: about 20 received Ad26.COV2.S at low or high dose, single or two shots; roughly 5 received placebo; per-sample allocation not given. The investigators took samples on day 63 after the first vaccine or placebo injection. Assay used: immunoSEQ multiplex PCR; TCRdb lists only in-frame clones, some missing. The table shows about 480,000 clones, with approximately 90% occurring only once. The starting material was peripheral blood, obtained in a trial of Ad26.COV2.S vaccine versus placebo. The receptors were sampled from a person between 18 and 59 years old who received the Ad26.COV2.S COVID-19 vaccine or a placebo.

V and J are TRBV20-1 and TRBJ2-3; possibly TRBD1 or TRBD2 for D (5 bases each). This CDR3 region has 12 residues. Germline V lookup: CDR1 DFQATT, CDR2 SNEGSKA (reference sequence). V lost 3 bases and J 4 bases, leaving 8 bases between the germline ends. CDR3 sequence (DNA): TGCAGTGCTAGTGGGGGTTCAGATACGCAGTATTTT. This translates into CSASGGSDTQYF.

The chain combines TRBV23-1 with TRBJ2-1; D might be TRBD2 (7 bases). TRBV23-1 is an ORF, and what it does is uncertain. The CDR3 totals 10 residues. V was cut by 8 bases and J by 14 bases, with 13 bases left in between. The CDR3 nucleotides read TGCGCCAGCGGGGGGGGGCGTAAGTTCTTC. It codes for CASGGGRKFF.

The V gene is TRBV28, the J gene TRBJ1-5; maybe TRBD1 (5 bases). Trimming took 7 bases from V and 2 from J, leaving 21 bases between them. The CDR3 consists of 17 residues. Germline values: CDR1 MDHEN, CDR2 SYDVKM. The CDR3 reads CASTPFTGRSGNQPQHF. DNA for the CDR3: TGTGCCAGCACGCCTTTTACGGGACGTAGTGGCAATCAGCCCCAGCATTTT.

The chain uses TRBV28 and TRBJ1-3; D may be TRBD1 (5 bases). The germline gives CDR1 MDHEN, CDR2 SYDVKM. The length of the CDR3 is 14 residues. V lost 3 bases to trimming and J lost 4 bases, with 10 bases between them. The CDR3 bases are TGTGCCAGCAGTTTTCAAGGGGCCGGAAACACCATATATTTT. This sequence encodes CASSFQGAGNTIYF.

The chain joins TRBV29-1 to TRBJ1-2; TRBD1 agrees at 8 bases. V gave up 7 bases and J gave up 5 bases; unmatched junction bases: 3. CDR3 size: 11 residues. Germline CDR1 and CDR2: SQVTM and ANQGSEA. CDR3 residues: CSADRDYGYTF. For the CDR3, the DNA is TGCAGCGCGGACAGGGATTATGGCTACACCTTC.

V is TRBV4-1 and J is TRBJ2-3, with TRBD2 identical over 9 bases. Looked up from germline, CDR1 is MGHRA and CDR2 is YSYEKL. CDR3 length: 15 amino acids. J gave up 4 bases and V 10 bases, and 12 bases lay outside the gene matches. This chain's CDR3 is CAIATDSGSADTQYF. The CDR3 bases are TGCGCCATCGCAACAGATAGCGGGAGCGCAGATACGCAGTATTTT.

This rearrangement joins TRBV30 to TRBJ2-7; D is possibly TRBD1 (6 bases). The ends were cut back, 3 bases at V and 3 bases at J, with 12 bases in the middle. This CDR3 spans 13 amino acids. CDR1 is GTSNPN and CDR2 is SVGIG in the germline V gene (reference sequence). The CDR3 region is CAWSLTGIYEQYF. In nucleotides, the CDR3 is TGTGCCTGGAGCCTAACAGGGATCTACGAGCAGTACTTC.

In its sample, this clone was seen once. The chain combines TRBV28 with TRBJ2-7, with D perhaps TRBD2 (6 bases). Germline V gene data show CDR1 as MDHEN and CDR2 as SYDVKM. This CDR3 region has 16 residues. Trimming took off 3 bases at V and 0 bases at J, with 15 bases between the two ends. The CDR3: CASSFALAKSSYEQYF. The DNA for the CDR3 is TGTGCCAGCAGTTTTGCCCTAGCGAAGAGCTCCTACGAGCAGTACTTC.

This rearrangement joins TRBV11-3 to TRBJ2-4; TRBD1 is a possible D gene (5 bases). CDR3 length equals 12 residues. Trimming took off 6 bases at V and 5 bases at J, with 8 bases between the two ends. Per the germline V gene, CDR1 is SGHNT and CDR2 is YENEEA. CDR3 in amino acids: CASSDSENIQYF. The DNA of the CDR3 is TGTGCCAGCAGTGACAGCGAAAACATTCAGTACTTC.

V and J are TRBV5-1 and TRBJ2-7; 8 nucleotides line up with TRBD2. Germline V gene sequence: CDR1 SGHRS, CDR2 YFSETQ. CDR3 size: 16 residues. V was clipped by 0 bases and J by 2 bases; unmatched bases: 7. CDR3 sequence: CASSLEGLASAYEQYF. The CDR3 DNA reads TGCGCCAGCAGCTTGGAAGGACTAGCTAGCGCCTACGAGCAGTACTTC.

This clone was seen just once. This sequence joins TRBV7-8 and TRBJ2-7; TRBD2 matches 9 bases. CDR3 length equals 15 residues. The V gene end was trimmed by 1 base and the J gene end by 3 bases; junction bases not matched to a gene: 4. Germline V gives CDR1 SGHVS, CDR2 FQNEAQ. The CDR3 reads CASSLVASGNYEQYF. The CDR3 region has the DNA TGTGCCAGCAGCTTAGTAGCTAGCGGGAACTACGAGCAGTACTTC.

The chain couples TRBV7-9 to TRBJ2-2, with D perhaps given as TRBD1 or TRBD2 (7 bases each). The CDR3 spans 15 residues. The ends were cut back, 4 bases at V and 6 bases at J, with 15 bases in the middle. Germline lookup yields CDR1 SEHNR and CDR2 FQNEAQ (reference sequence). CDR3 residues: CASSYFRGGAGELFF. CDR3 sequence (DNA): TGTGCCAGCAGCTATTTCAGGGGGGGCGCCGGGGAGCTGTTTTTT. Full variable domain (remainder filled in from reference TRBV7-9 and TRBJ2-2): DTGVSQNPRHKITKRGQNVTFRCDPISEHNRLYWYRQTLGQGPEFLTYFQNEAQLEKSRLLSDRFSAERPKGSFSTLEIQRTEQGDSAMYLCASSYFRGGAGELFFGEGSRLTVL.

The genes are TRBV14 and TRBJ2-7; D tentatively reads TRBD1 or TRBD2 (5 bases each). CDR1 and CDR2 (germline): SGHDN, FVKESK. The CDR3 is 13 amino acids. The germline V and J ends were trimmed by 4 bases and 6 bases, with 13 bases remaining between them. The CDR3 DNA is TGTGCCAGCAGCCTAGGGACCGCGGTCGAGCAGTACTTC. Its protein is CASSLGTAVEQYF.

The chain employs TRBV29-1 and TRBJ2-5; 7 bases align to TRBD2. With 8 bases clipped from V and 8 bases from J, the junction kept 20 bases outside the gene matches. CDR1 is SQVTM, CDR2 ANQGSEA, per germline. The CDR3 sequence is 15 residues long. This CDR3 is CSLIGEGRLRRTQYF. CDR3 coding DNA: TGCAGCCTCATAGGGGAGGGAAGGCTGAGGAGAACCCAGTACTTC. The entire variable domain, with the rest obtained from reference TRBV29-1 and TRBJ2-5, is as follows: SAVISQKPSRDICQRGTSLTIQCQVDSQVTMMFWYRQQPGQSLTLIATANQGSEATYESGFVIDKFPISRPNLTFSTLTVSNMSPEDSSIYLCSLIGEGRLRRTQYFGPGTRLLVL.

J is TRBJ2-2 and V is TRBV27; a weak D match, TRBD1 (5 bases). There are 15 residues in the CDR3. V was shortened by 6 bases and J by 1 base, with 12 bases between the two germline ends. Germline values: CDR1 MNHEY, CDR2 SMNVEV (reference sequence). CDR3 DNA sequence: TGTGCCAGCAGCCACATTACAGGGAACACCGGGGAGCTGTTTTTT. This translates into CASSHITGNTGELFF.

This chain uses TRBV2 with TRBJ2-1; 9 nucleotides match TRBD2. The CDR3 length is 12 residues. Losses at the gene ends were 6 bases for V and 9 bases for J; bases not matched to a gene: 3. Germline values: CDR1 SNHLY, CDR2 FYNNEI. The CDR3 DNA reads as TGTGCCAGCAGCCGCGGGAGGGGTGAGCAGTTCTTC. This encodes CASSRGRGEQFF.

This chain uses TRBV28 with TRBJ2-7, with D possibly TRBD1 on 6 matching bases. V dropped 5 bases and J dropped 2 bases, with 10 bases sitting between them. There are 13 residues in the CDR3. Germline lookup yields CDR1 MDHEN and CDR2 SYDVKM. The CDR3 nucleotides are TGTGCCAGCAGTCGGACAGTGACCTACGAGCAGTACTTC. Residues: CASSRTVTYEQYF.

The J gene is TRBJ2-5, the V gene TRBV6-5; 8 positions match TRBD1. Germline V CDR1 and CDR2: MNHEY, SVGAGI. CDR3 size: 15 residues. The junction had 8 bases not matched to a gene; V was cut back by 4 bases and J by 4 bases. CDR3 sequence: CASSFSRTGIETQYF. The CDR3 DNA reads TGTGCCAGCAGTTTTTCACGGACAGGGATAGAGACCCAGTACTTC.

The chain has TRBV11-1 and TRBJ2-7, with 13 bases fitting TRBD2. The CDR3 runs to 15 residues. V lost 4 bases, J lost 5 bases, and 5 bases stayed unmatched. The germline gives CDR1 SGHAT, CDR2 FQDESV (reference sequence). This chain's CDR3 is CASSSRTSGRDEQYF. CDR3 DNA sequence: TGTGCCAGCAGCTCGAGGACTAGCGGGAGAGACGAGCAGTACTTC.

This chain connects TRBV11-2 to TRBJ1-4; D is ambiguous. The V and J ends lost 5 bases and 8 bases respectively, with 18 bases between them. Germline CDR1 is SGHAT and CDR2 is FQNNGV. The CDR3 runs 15 residues. The CDR3: CASSPNRGLQEKLFF. Here the CDR3 DNA reads TGTGCCAGCAGCCCCAACCGAGGGTTACAGGAAAAACTGTTTTTT.

The DNA of the CDR3 is TGTGCCAGTGGAAATAGCAATCAGCCCCAGCATTTT. This encodes CASGNSNQPQHF. This chain uses TRBV28 with TRBJ1-5, with D hard to call. The CDR3 contains 12 residues. V was pared by 9 bases and J by 0 bases, with 6 bases between. Looked up from germline, CDR1 is MDHEN and CDR2 is SYDVKM. The full variable domain, rest sourced from reference TRBV28 and TRBJ1-5, is DVKVTQSSRYLVKRTGEKVFLECVQDMDHENMFWYRQDPGLGLRLIYFSYDVKMKEKGDIPEGYSVSREKKERFSLILESASTNQTSMYLCASGNSNQPQHFGDGTRLSIL.

The chain is built from TRBV4-2 and TRBJ2-3; tentatively, D is TRBD2 (7 bases). CDR1 and CDR2 from the germline V gene are LGHNA and YNFKEQ. This CDR3 spans 15 amino acids. Trimming took 3 bases from V and 4 from J, leaving 14 bases between them. CDR3 in DNA: TGTGCCAGCAGCCAGGGAGGGGGGGAGGCAGATACGCAGTATTTT. Its translation is CASSQGGGEADTQYF.

The chain uses TRBV12-3 or TRBV12-4 and TRBJ2-5, with D unresolved. The CDR3 is 12 amino acids. V was cut by 6 bases and J by 5 bases, with 10 bases left in between. In nucleotides, the CDR3 is TGTGCCAGCAGCCTTTATATGGAGACCCAGTACTTC. This codes for CASSLYMETQYF.

The rearrangement joins TRBV7-9 to TRBJ2-2; D remains ambiguous. The CDR3 is made up of 19 amino acids. V was pared by 5 bases and J by 0 bases, with 22 bases between. Per the germline V gene, CDR1 is SEHNR and CDR2 is FQNEAQ (reference sequence). The chain's CDR3 is CASSPWVINSTSNTGELFF. CDR3 nucleotides: TGTGCCAGCAGCCCATGGGTCATCAACTCAACATCGAACACCGGGGAGCTGTTTTTT. Drawing the rest from reference TRBV7-9 and TRBJ2-2, the complete variable domain is DTGVSQNPRHKITKRGQNVTFRCDPISEHNRLYWYRQTLGQGPEFLTYFQNEAQLEKSRLLSDRFSAERPKGSFSTLEIQRTEQGDSAMYLCASSPWVINSTSNTGELFFGEGSRLTVL.

The rearrangement joins TRBV18 to TRBJ2-4; either TRBD1 or TRBD2 may supply D (5 bases each). In germline, CDR1 is KGHSH, CDR2 LQKENI. The CDR3 is 16 amino acids. V lost 3 bases and J lost 0, with 12 bases in between. This CDR3 reads CASSPQGRLAKNIQYF. The CDR3 DNA sequence: TGTGCCAGCTCACCCCAGGGACGTTTAGCCAAAAACATTCAGTACTTC.

This chain uses TRBV19 with TRBJ1-6; D is perhaps TRBD1 (6 bases). The ends were cut back, 9 bases at V and 0 bases at J, with 18 bases in the middle. Germline V CDR1 and CDR2: LNHDA, SQIVND (reference sequence). CDR3 length equals 17 residues. CDR3 nucleotide sequence: TGTGCCAGCCGAGACTTAACAGGGAGCTCCTATAATTCACCCCTCCACTTT. Translated: CASRDLTGSSYNSPLHF.

The rearrangement joins TRBV19 to TRBJ1-5; D unclear. CDR1 and CDR2 from the germline V gene are LNHDA and SQIVND (reference sequence). Trimming stripped 4 bases from V and 9 bases from J, with 7 bases between. This CDR3 region has 11 residues. CDR3 sequence reads: CASSNTAPQHF. The CDR3 bases are TGTGCCAGTAGTAACACAGCGCCCCAGCATTTT.

The chain is built from TRBV18 and TRBJ1-1; D gene ambiguous. CDR1 is KGHSH and CDR2 is LQKENI in the germline V gene. The CDR3 is 14 amino acids. V was clipped by 8 bases and J by 5 bases, with 18 bases between them. Written as DNA, the CDR3 is TGTGCCAGCGCTTCACGGGCAGTGAGGACTGAAGCTTTCTTT. Its translation: CASASRAVRTEAFF.